These T cell receptor beta chains were read from a single sample in a study of T cell responses to AZD1222 COVID-19 vaccine. Some clones are missing from TCRdb's copy, which holds only in-frame ones; the method was immunoSEQ multiplex PCR. The repertoire consists of under 45,000 clones, with roughly 84% occurring once and the leading ten covering over 15%. The source material was peripheral blood, sampled 28 days after the second AZD1222 dose. Every receptor here comes from an adult who received the AZD1222 COVID-19 vaccine. Both conserved end residues are part of each CDR3. The D gene is left open where the match is weak. Rows give clone size only sometimes, using once, few, many, or a class for an expanded clone.

clone_size	d_call	cdr3_length	v_call	j_call	cdr3_nt	cdr3_aa
-	-	14	TRBV12-5	TRBJ2-5	TGTGCTAGTGGTTACAGTCAGCCCCCTGAGACCCAGTACTTC	CASGYSQPPETQYF
-	TRBD2	17	TRBV5-1	TRBJ2-1	TGCGCCAGCAGCTTGTGGAGAGGGAGCGGGGGATACAATGAGCAGTTCTTC	CASSLWRGSGGYNEQFF
-	-	13	TRBV12-3/TRBV12-4	TRBJ1-1	TGTGCCAGCAGCTCACAGGGCCACACTGAAGCTTTCTTT	CASSSQGHTEAFF
-	-	16	TRBV5-1	TRBJ2-5	TGCGCCAGCAGCCCATACGGGAGGACAGGCGGGGAGACCCAGTACTTC	CASSPYGRTGGETQYF
medium-sized	-	13	TRBV3-1/TRBV3-2	TRBJ2-7	TGTGCCAGCAGCCAAATAAGGGACACAGAGCAGTACTTC	CASSQIRDTEQYF
-	-	14	TRBV7-2	TRBJ2-5	TGTGCCAGCAGCTCCCGGGACGGGGTGGTGACCCAGTACTTC	CASSSRDGVVTQYF
-	-	15	TRBV5-6	TRBJ2-2	TGTGCCAGCAGCTTGGTTGCTTTCGACACCGGGGAGCTGTTTTTT	CASSLVAFDTGELFF
few	-	14	TRBV9	TRBJ1-6	TGTGCCAGCAGGCCGAGGGGGGCGGATTCACCCCTCCACTTT	CASRPRGADSPLHF
-	TRBD1	14	TRBV7-3	TRBJ2-7	TGTGCCAGCAGCCCACAGGGGTCCCCTGGGGAGCAGTACTTC	CASSPQGSPGEQYF
-	TRBD2	19	TRBV5-4	TRBJ2-3	TGTGCCAGCAGCGAATACGGGACTAGCGGGGGGTTGGGCACAGATACGCAGTATTTT	CASSEYGTSGGLGTDTQYF
-	-	13	TRBV29-1	TRBJ1-1	TGCAGCGGGGTGACGGGCCCGAACACTGAAGCTTTCTTT	CSGVTGPNTEAFF
once	-	15	TRBV11-2	TRBJ1-5	TGTGCCAGCAGCTTAGGTCACCTTAGCAATCAGCCCCAGCATTTT	CASSLGHLSNQPQHF
-	-	13	TRBV30	TRBJ1-4	TGTGCCTGGGGGGGGGATGCTAATGAAAAACTGTTTTTT	CAWGGDANEKLFF
-	-	13	TRBV19	TRBJ1-5	TGTGCCACTAAAGGAGGGTCCCATCAGCCCCAGCATTTT	CATKGGSHQPQHF
-	-	13	TRBV9	TRBJ1-6	TGTGCCAGCAGCGCGAGGGGTAATTCACCCCTCCACTTT	CASSARGNSPLHF
-	TRBD1	15	TRBV4-2	TRBJ1-3	TGTGCCAGCAGCTATCGACAGGGATATGGAAACACCATATATTTT	CASSYRQGYGNTIYF
few	-	15	TRBV3-1/TRBV3-2	TRBJ1-2	TGTGCCAGCAGCCAGGTCCAAACAGGGTCGATCGGCTACACCTTC	CASSQVQTGSIGYTF
-	-	15	TRBV4-2	TRBJ2-3	TGTGCCAGCAGCCAGAGACTACTAACCACAGATACGCAGTATTTT	CASSQRLLTTDTQYF
-	-	13	TRBV5-4	TRBJ1-2	TGTGCCAGCAGCTTGGAATCAGGGCGAGGCTACACCTTC	CASSLESGRGYTF
-	-	14	TRBV14	TRBJ1-2	TGTGCCAGCAGCCAACAGGGTCCCTACTATGGCTACACCTTC	CASSQQGPYYGYTF
-	-	14	TRBV9	TRBJ2-7	TGTGCCAGCAGCCCCCAGGGTCGGGCCTACGAGCAGTACTTC	CASSPQGRAYEQYF
-	-	11	TRBV28	TRBJ1-5	TGTGCCAGCAGTACCAATCAGCCCCAGCATTTT	CASSTNQPQHF
-	-	15	TRBV7-2	TRBJ1-3	TGTGCCAGCAGCTCTAATGCAGGGTCTGGAAACACCATATATTTT	CASSSNAGSGNTIYF
-	TRBD1	13	TRBV19	TRBJ1-5	TGTGCCAGTACGGACAGGGAAATTCAGCCCCAGCATTTT	CASTDREIQPQHF
-	-	14	TRBV7-2	TRBJ1-1	TGTGCCAGCAGTTTACGGACAGTCAACACTGAAGCTTTCTTT	CASSLRTVNTEAFF
-	TRBD1	15	TRBV9	TRBJ1-2	TGTGCCAGCAGCGTAGTTGGGACAGGGGCTGACGGCTACACCTTC	CASSVVGTGADGYTF
-	-	15	TRBV5-6	TRBJ1-5	TGTGCCAGCAGCTTGGGAAGGCCCGGCAATCAGCCCCAGCATTTT	CASSLGRPGNQPQHF
-	-	13	TRBV29-1	TRBJ2-7	TGCAGCGTTGAAGATCGGGGGGCCCACGAGCAGTACTTC	CSVEDRGAHEQYF
once	-	16	TRBV11-3	TRBJ2-1	TGTGCCAGCAGCTTAGTGGCCTCGGCAGGATACAATGAGCAGTTCTTC	CASSLVASAGYNEQFF
-	-	17	TRBV11-2	TRBJ1-6	TGTGCCAGCAGCTTAGAATTGGCGAGCTCCTATAATTCACCCCTCCACTTT	CASSLELASSYNSPLHF
-	-	15	TRBV5-1	TRBJ1-1	TGCGCCAGCAGCCTGGGACGGGGAGGAGACACTGAAGCTTTCTTT	CASSLGRGGDTEAFF
medium-sized	-	13	TRBV7-9	TRBJ1-2	TGTGCCAGCAGCCCTTGGACAGCCTATGGCTACACCTTC	CASSPWTAYGYTF
once	TRBD1	15	TRBV18	TRBJ2-3	TGTGCCAGCTCACCACAACAGGGGGCGATAGATACGCAGTATTTT	CASSPQQGAIDTQYF
-	TRBD2	18	TRBV2	TRBJ2-7	TGTGCCAGCAGGCATAAAAAACTAACTAGCGGGGTTGGCTACGAGCAGTACTTC	CASRHKKLTSGVGYEQYF
-	-	14	TRBV4-2	TRBJ1-2	TGTGCCAGCAGCCAAGAAGGGGGAAACTATGGCTACACCTTC	CASSQEGGNYGYTF
-	-	13	TRBV5-6	TRBJ1-2	TGTGCCAGCAGCTTGGGCCGGAACTATGGCTACACCTTC	CASSLGRNYGYTF
-	TRBD1	13	TRBV5-1	TRBJ1-2	TGCGCCAGCAGGCCTGGACAGGGCCAGGGCTACACCTTC	CASRPGQGQGYTF
few	TRBD1	15	TRBV5-6	TRBJ1-2	TGTGCCAGCAGCCCGGACAGGAAGATAAACTATGGCTACACCTTC	CASSPDRKINYGYTF
-	-	16	TRBV19	TRBJ2-1	TGTGCCAGTAGTGTATCCGGTACGGGGGCGAACAATGAGCAGTTCTTC	CASSVSGTGANNEQFF
-	-	12	TRBV7-9	TRBJ2-7	TGTGCCAGCAGTTCGGACTATTACGAGCAGTACTTC	CASSSDYYEQYF
-	-	18	TRBV28	TRBJ1-5	TGTGCCAGCAGAGTGGGCCCCCCTCGGCCGATCGGTAATCAGCCCCAGCATTTT	CASRVGPPRPIGNQPQHF
-	-	14	TRBV27	TRBJ2-3	TGTGCCAGCCATAGTTTCAAGGGCGCAGATACGCAGTATTTT	CASHSFKGADTQYF
-	-	12	TRBV3-1/TRBV3-2	TRBJ2-7	TGTGCCAGCAGCCCAGGGGTCCACGAGCAGTACTTC	CASSPGVHEQYF
-	-	16	TRBV9	TRBJ1-2	TGTGCCAGCAGCGTAGCTGCGGGCAGGTCTAACTATGGCTACACCTTC	CASSVAAGRSNYGYTF
-	-	15	TRBV28	TRBJ1-2	TGTGCCAGCAGTTTATCCTTGGTGGGGGGGAATGGCTACACCTTC	CASSLSLVGGNGYTF
-	TRBD1	18	TRBV7-6	TRBJ1-2	TGTGCCAGCAGCTTAACGGAGAGGACAGGAGGAACTAACTATGGCTACACCTTC	CASSLTERTGGTNYGYTF
-	-	16	TRBV6-1	TRBJ1-2	TGTGCCAGCAGTGAAGTAAGGGTATCGGGTAACTATGGCTACACCTTC	CASSEVRVSGNYGYTF
few	TRBD1	15	TRBV19	TRBJ1-5	TGTGCCAGTAGTATTTCTGGACAGGCTAATCAGCCCCAGCATTTT	CASSISGQANQPQHF
-	TRBD2	14	TRBV6-5	TRBJ2-2	TGTGCCAGCGGAGTTCTAGCGGGAACCGGGGAGCTGTTTTTT	CASGVLAGTGELFF
-	-	14	TRBV7-9	TRBJ2-1	TGTGCCAGCAGCACTATGGGGTCCTACAATGAGCAGTTCTTC	CASSTMGSYNEQFF
-	-	14	TRBV4-1	TRBJ1-5	TGCGCCAGCAGCCAAGTGGCAGGGAATCAGCCCCAGCATTTT	CASSQVAGNQPQHF
-	-	15	TRBV24-1	TRBJ2-2	TGTGCCACCAAGTTGGGCGGGGGCGACACCGGGGAGCTGTTTTTT	CATKLGGGDTGELFF
-	TRBD1	16	TRBV5-1	TRBJ2-3	TGCGCCAGCAGCTTATGGGACAGGGGTAGCACAGATACGCAGTATTTT	CASSLWDRGSTDTQYF
-	-	12	TRBV2	TRBJ1-6	TGTGCCAGCAGTGAAGAGGGATCACCCCTCCACTTT	CASSEEGSPLHF
once	-	12	TRBV30	TRBJ2-7	TGTGCCTGGAGTGAACAATTCTACGAGCAGTACTTC	CAWSEQFYEQYF
-	-	15	TRBV2	TRBJ1-3	TGTGCCAGCAGTGGGTGGGTGGCGCCTGGAAACACCATATATTTT	CASSGWVAPGNTIYF
-	-	13	TRBV19	TRBJ2-7	TGTGCCAGTAGTTACGTCCTGCTGGGGGAGCAGTACTTC	CASSYVLLGEQYF
-	-	14	TRBV5-1	TRBJ1-2	TGCGCCAGCAGCTTGTCACAGCCGCTCTATGGCTACACCTTC	CASSLSQPLYGYTF
-	-	12	TRBV6-5	TRBJ1-1	TGTGCCAGCAGTTACTCCCACACTGAAGCTTTCTTT	CASSYSHTEAFF